This T cell receptor (beta chain) was obtained from a study of CD8+CD57+ T cells in acquired aplastic anemia. Study-wide context: Mean DNA quantity obtained from sorted CD4+ and CD8+ cells was 3 to 3.5 ug. Study observations and caveats: Some 30 shared CD8+ CDR3s appeared highly expressed within patients' immunodominant clones.

CDR3 and TCR beta VDJ profiling relied on genomic DNA as the template. TCRdb reprocessed the reads with MiXCR, giving one entry per CDR3 protein. The top ten clones hold approximately 80% of a sample with fewer than 85,000 distinct CDR3 sequences, 60% to 75% of them seen once. Comments on this clonotype: Its antigen is currently unknown.

Patients who underwent sequencing had shown CD8+CD57+ cell expansion by flow cytometry. All patients were therapy-naive when blood was sampled. The CDR3 runs 13 residues. CDR1 and CDR2 from the germline V gene are KGHDR and SFDVKD. Trimming removed 4 bases at V and 3 bases at J, with 7 bases between. This chain links TRBV24-1 with TRBJ2-3; D is possibly TRBD1 (5 bases). The clonotype comes from a human donor with aplastic anemia. Input material: sorted CD4+, CD8+, or CD8+CD57+ T cells (not recorded which) from PBMCs. CDR3 sequence: CATSDHRTDTQYF. The CDR3 nucleotides read TGTGCCACCAGTGACCACAGGACAGATACGCAGTATTTT.